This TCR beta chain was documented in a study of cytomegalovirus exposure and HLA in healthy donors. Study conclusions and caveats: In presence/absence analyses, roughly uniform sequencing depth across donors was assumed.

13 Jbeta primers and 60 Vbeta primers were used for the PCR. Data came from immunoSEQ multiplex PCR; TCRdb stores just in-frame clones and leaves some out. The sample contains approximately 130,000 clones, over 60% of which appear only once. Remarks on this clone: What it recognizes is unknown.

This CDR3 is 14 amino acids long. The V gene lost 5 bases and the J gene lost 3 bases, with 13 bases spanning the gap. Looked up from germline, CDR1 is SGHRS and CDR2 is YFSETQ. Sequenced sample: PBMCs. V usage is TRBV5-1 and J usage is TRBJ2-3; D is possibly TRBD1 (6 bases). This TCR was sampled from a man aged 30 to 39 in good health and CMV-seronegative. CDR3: CASRRATGTDTQYF. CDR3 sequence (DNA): TGCGCCAGCAGGCGTGCTACAGGGACAGATACGCAGTATTTT.